The T cell receptor (beta chain) under discussion was sequenced for a study of liver allograft versus peripheral blood T cells. Across the study: The authors compared T cell receptor repertoires in transplanted livers with recipients' peripheral blood repertoires. Findings of the study overall: Liver allograft and peripheral blood T cell receptor repertoires reportedly differed.

TCRdb reprocessed the reads with MiXCR, giving one entry per CDR3 protein. Counted here are thousands of distinct CDR3 sequences, around a sixth occurring once; the ten biggest clones make up 45% to 60%. Looked up from germline, CDR1 is MNHEY and CDR2 is SMNVEV (reference sequence). Trimming took 5 bases from V and 8 from J, leaving 13 bases between them. This CDR3 is built from 13 residues. This clonotype was detected ten times or more. Its antigen is undetermined. This clonotype was sampled from a human patient who had a liver transplant. Some T cells could come from the graft donor. The chain recombines TRBV27 with TRBJ2-1, with D perhaps TRBD1 (6 bases). DNA for the CDR3: TGTGCCAGCAGTCTGGACAGTCTCCATGAGCAGTTCTTC. It specifies CASSLDSLHEQFF.